The 6 T cell receptor beta chains listed next were all sequenced from one sample in a study of blood T cell repertoires in COVID-19. Using immunoSEQ multiplex PCR, the repertoire was profiled, and TCRdb retains in-frame clones only, with some absent. The table lists around 250,000 clones, roughly 90% of them singletons. Source material: peripheral blood. The receptors were gathered from a woman aged 55 to 70 with COVID-19, enrolled during active disease.

CDR3: CASSQRVGGTGAGANVLTF. The CDR3 bases are TGTGCCAGCAGCCAAAGGGTTGGAGGGACAGGGGCTGGGGCCAACGTCCTGACTTTC. The gene calls are TRBV3-1 (or the pseudogene TRBV3-2) and TRBJ2-6; 10 nucleotides align to TRBD1. The CDR3 length is 19 residues. Germline CDR1 is LGHDT and CDR2 is YNNKEL (reference sequence). J was trimmed by 2 bases and V by 2 bases; bases with no gene match: 9.

With regard to this clone: The same CDR3 also results from other DNA sequences found in this sample. The V and J genes are TRBV6-2 or TRBV6-3 and TRBJ1-5; 10 bases map to TRBD1. Germline CDR1 MNHEY, CDR2 SVGEGT. This CDR3 is 16 amino acids long. V lost 1 base and J lost 2; bases outside the gene matches: 2. CDR3 sequence reads: CASSYLGTGGNQPQHF. In DNA, the CDR3 is TGTGCCAGCAGTTACTTGGGGACAGGGGGCAATCAGCCCCAGCATTTT.

This rearrangement joins TRBV6-4 to TRBJ1-1; TRBD1 aligns across 7 bases. Per the germline V gene, CDR1 is MRHNA and CDR2 is SNTAGT. Trimming at V came to 5 bases and at J to 1 base, leaving 1 base not matched to a gene. The length of the CDR3 is 13 residues. The CDR3 DNA is TGTGCCAGCAGTAGGGGGCAGAACACTGAAGCTTTCTTT. Translated: CASSRGQNTEAFF.

The chain links TRBV4-1 to TRBJ2-4, with a possible D match to TRBD2 (5 bases). Germline V CDR1 and CDR2: MGHRA, YSYEKL. Between the trimmed V and J ends, which lost 1 base and 0 bases, there was a span of 10 bases. The CDR3 has 16 amino acids. CDR3 protein: CASSQASGRAKNIQYF. The CDR3 DNA follows: TGCGCCAGCAGCCAAGCGTCGGGGAGAGCCAAAAACATTCAGTACTTC.

The chain has TRBV6-6 and TRBJ1-3; unclear D gene. The CDR3 is 13 residues long. With 5 bases removed from V and 4 bases from J, the gap between germline ends came to 9 bases. From germline, CDR1 is MNHNY and CDR2 SVGAGI (reference sequence). The CDR3 is CASSGRVGNTIYF. For the CDR3, the DNA is TGTGCCAGCAGTGGCCGGGTGGGAAACACCATATATTTT.

The chain is built from TRBV9 and TRBJ2-5, with 7 bases identical to TRBD1. The J segment lost 4 bases and the V segment lost 0 bases, leaving 12 bases of the junction unmatched. Germline lookup yields CDR1 SGDLS and CDR2 YYNGEE. The CDR3 length is 17 residues. CDR3 in DNA: TGTGCCAGCAGCGTAGGAGTAGGGGGCAATTCGGGAGAGACCCAGTACTTC. Its protein product is CASSVGVGGNSGETQYF.